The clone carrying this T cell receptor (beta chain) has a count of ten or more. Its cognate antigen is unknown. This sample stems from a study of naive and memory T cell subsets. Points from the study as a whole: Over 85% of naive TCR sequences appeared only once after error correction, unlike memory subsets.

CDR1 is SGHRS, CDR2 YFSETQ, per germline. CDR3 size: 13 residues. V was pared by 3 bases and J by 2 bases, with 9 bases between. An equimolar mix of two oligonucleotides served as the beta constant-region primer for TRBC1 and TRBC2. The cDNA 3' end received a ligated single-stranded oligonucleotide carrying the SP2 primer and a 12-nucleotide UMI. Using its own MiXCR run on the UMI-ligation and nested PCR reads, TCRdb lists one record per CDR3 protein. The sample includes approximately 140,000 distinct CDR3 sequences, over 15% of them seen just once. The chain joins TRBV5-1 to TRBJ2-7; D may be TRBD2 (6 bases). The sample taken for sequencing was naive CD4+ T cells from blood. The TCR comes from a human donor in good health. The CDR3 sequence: CASSSGGAYEQYF. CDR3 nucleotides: TGCGCCAGCAGCTCAGGAGGGGCCTACGAGCAGTACTTC. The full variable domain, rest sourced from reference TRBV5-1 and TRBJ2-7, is KAGVTQTPRYLIKTRGQQVTLSCSPISGHRSVSWYQQTPGQGLQFLFEYFSETQRNKGNFPGRFSGRQFSNSRSEMNVSTLELGDSALYLCASSSGGAYEQYFGPGTRLTVT.